Sequencing of this T cell receptor (beta chain) was carried out in a study of T-cell reconstitution after alpha-beta-depleted transplantation in children. This clonotype was picked up many times. The TCRbeta library was prepared with unique molecular identifiers. A single record per CDR3 protein comes from TCRdb applying MiXCR to the PCR reads. Among approximately 400,000 distinct CDR3 sequences listed, about a tenth were seen once. This sample comprised PBMCs from the stem cell graft donor, obtained from the stem cell graft. The source is a human donor who donated a stem cell graft to a child with acute myeloid leukemia.

The CDR3 DNA follows: TGCAGTGCTAGCGGTGGGTTCCAAGAGACCCAGTACTTC. This translates into CSASGGFQETQYF. The chain couples TRBV20-1 to TRBJ2-5; D remains ambiguous. Trimming removed 3 bases at V and 1 base at J, with 9 bases between. The CDR3 length is 13 residues. Germline assignment: CDR1 DFQATT and CDR2 SNEGSKA (reference sequence).